This entry lists 25 T cell receptor beta chains sequenced from one sample in a study of blood T cell repertoires in COVID-19 (dated by TCRdb to 2020 to 2021). The library was prepared using the immunoSEQ multiplex PCR assay. Here the immuneACCESS table is served through TCRdb, limited to in-frame sequences with V and J called. Missing clones are a known gap in these copies; in checked studies unresolved V genes cover under half, and the rest lacks a known reason. The table for this sample lists some 300,000 clones; around four fifths of them were counted only once. The ten largest account for 4% to 5% of the sample. Sequenced input: peripheral blood. The receptors derive from a woman aged 45-65 years with active or convalescent COVID-19.

The chain couples TRBV28 to TRBJ2-7; tentatively, D is TRBD2 (6 bases). The CDR3 sequence is 12 residues long. Trimming removed 5 bases at V and 3 bases at J, with 8 bases between. Germline V lookup: CDR1 MDHEN, CDR2 SYDVKM. Here the CDR3 reads CASSETSYEQYF. DNA of the CDR3: TGTGCCAGCAGTGAGACTAGCTACGAGCAGTACTTC.

The rearrangement joins TRBV19 to TRBJ2-1; D unresolved. Germline values: CDR1 LNHDA, CDR2 SQIVND (reference sequence). The length of the CDR3 is 13 residues. V lost 1 base and J 8 bases, leaving 9 bases between the germline ends. The chain's CDR3 is CASSIGPWHEQFF. CDR3 sequence (DNA): TGTGCCAGTAGTATAGGCCCTTGGCATGAGCAGTTCTTC.

This chain connects TRBV6-5 to TRBJ1-1, with D unclear. Germline CDR1 reads MNHEY; CDR2 reads SVGAGI. This CDR3 has 13 amino acids. Trimming shortened V by 8 bases and J by 11 bases, and 21 bases separated the two germline ends. The CDR3 DNA sequence: TGTGCCAGCCAAACCTCCCCGGTGACAACGGCTTTCTTT. Protein: CASQTSPVTTAFF.

The CDR3 region has the DNA TGCGCCAGCAGCCAAGGCCGGGCTAGCGGGAGAGAGCGAGATACGCAGTATTTT. This gives the protein CASSQGRASGRERDTQYF. The chain uses TRBV4-1 and TRBJ2-3, with 10 bases fitting TRBD2. Unmatched junction bases numbered 12, after V lost 1 base and J lost 5 bases. The CDR3 runs 18 residues. CDR1 and CDR2 from the germline V gene are MGHRA and YSYEKL.

The gene calls are TRBV11-3 and TRBJ2-1; 9 bases fit TRBD2. J gave up 2 bases and V 5 bases, and 4 bases lay outside the gene matches. Looked up from germline, CDR1 is SGHNT and CDR2 is YENEEA. The CDR3 is made up of 15 amino acids. The CDR3 sequence is CASSLRLAAYNEQFF. DNA for the CDR3: TGTGCCAGCAGCCTCCGACTAGCGGCCTACAATGAGCAGTTCTTC.

The chain is built from TRBV5-1 and TRBJ2-3; D is perhaps TRBD2 (6 bases). Per the germline V gene, CDR1 is SGHRS and CDR2 is YFSETQ. V was pared by 4 bases and J by 0 bases, with 18 bases between. The CDR3 loop spans 17 amino acids. The CDR3 region is CASSPAAGSVSTDTQYF. DNA for the CDR3: TGCGCCAGCAGCCCGGCGGCGGGGTCTGTGAGCACAGATACGCAGTATTTT.

This clone was seen a handful of times. The rearrangement links TRBV5-4 to TRBJ2-7, with 11 positions matching TRBD2. Germline loops: CDR1 SGHNT, CDR2 YYREEE (reference sequence). V trimming: 4 bases; J trimming: 7 bases; junction bases outside the gene matches: 10. The CDR3 is 15 amino acids. The CDR3 sequence: CASSPGLAVPREQYF. CDR3 DNA: TGTGCCAGCAGCCCGGGACTAGCGGTACCTAGAGAGCAGTACTTC.

The CDR3 DNA reads TGCAGCGTGGACCAGACAGGGGCCAGCACGGGTGGCTACACCTTC. Translation: CSVDQTGASTGGYTF. V and J are TRBV29-1 and TRBJ1-2; 8 bases agree with TRBD1. The CDR3 has 15 residues. Germline trimming cut 6 bases from V and 7 bases from J; bases unmatched to any gene: 16. Germline CDR1 reads SQVTM; CDR2 reads ANQGSEA.

The chain has TRBV30 and TRBJ1-6; D possibly corresponds to TRBD1 (5 bases). The V and J ends lost 6 bases and 10 bases respectively, with 19 bases between them. Germline V CDR1 and CDR2: GTSNPN, SVGIG (reference sequence). The CDR3 is 14 residues long. CDR3 sequence reads: CACGVEGSRSPLHF. The CDR3 DNA is TGTGCCTGTGGTGTGGAGGGGTCAAGGTCACCCCTCCACTTT.

A single count supports this clone. This sequence joins TRBV3-1 (or the pseudogene TRBV3-2) and TRBJ2-1, with 8 bases aligning to TRBD2. Germline V gene sequence: CDR1 LGHDT, CDR2 YNNKEL (reference sequence). Trimming cost V 4 bases and J 4 bases; bases outside gene matches: 9. This CDR3 contains 16 residues. This CDR3 is CASSRRLARAYNEQFF. The DNA for the CDR3 is TGTGCCAGCAGCCGCCGACTAGCGAGAGCTTACAATGAGCAGTTCTTC.

The chain combines TRBV2 with TRBJ1-2; 7 positions match TRBD1. The CDR3 length is 13 residues. Germline values: CDR1 SNHLY, CDR2 FYNNEI. V lost 6 bases and J lost 1; bases outside the gene matches: 2. Here the CDR3 DNA reads TGTGCCAGCAGAGACAGGGTTAACTATGGCTACACCTTC. It yields the protein CASRDRVNYGYTF.

This sequence joins TRBV7-9 and TRBJ2-3, with D maybe TRBD2 (5 bases). The V end was cut by 1 base, the J end by 3 bases, with 11 bases between. Per germline, CDR1 SEHNR and CDR2 FQNEAQ (reference sequence). This CDR3 is built from 15 residues. The CDR3 loop reads CASSLVGADTDTQYF. The CDR3 DNA reads as TGTGCCAGCAGCTTAGTGGGAGCGGATACAGATACGCAGTATTTT. Complete variable domain (other parts from reference TRBV7-9 and TRBJ2-3): DTGVSQNPRHKITKRGQNVTFRCDPISEHNRLYWYRQTLGQGPEFLTYFQNEAQLEKSRLLSDRFSAERPKGSFSTLEIQRTEQGDSAMYLCASSLVGADTDTQYFGPGTRLTVL.

The gene calls are TRBV3-1 (or the pseudogene TRBV3-2) and TRBJ2-7; D ambiguous. CDR3 size: 14 residues. Germline CDR1 LGHDT, CDR2 YNNKEL (reference sequence). V shed 0 bases and J shed 3 bases, with 9 bases lying between them. The CDR3 coding sequence is TGTGCCAGCAGCCAAGACGAAACTAACTACGAGCAGTACTTC. It encodes CASSQDETNYEQYF.

The chain uses TRBV11-2 and TRBJ1-2, with TRBD1 matching 7 bases. CDR3 length: 12 amino acids. CDR1 is SGHAT and CDR2 is FQNNGV in the germline V gene. The junction had 6 bases not matched to a gene; V was cut back by 1 base and J by 13 bases. CDR3 loop: CASSLGRGPLTF. CDR3 nucleotides: TGTGCCAGCAGCTTAGGGAGGGGGCCACTCACCTTC.

The CDR3 DNA follows: TGTGCCAGCAGCCGGACTAGCGGGAGGCGGGGTCCGGGAGGTGAGCAGTTCTTC. This encodes CASSRTSGRRGPGGEQFF. The chain joins TRBV7-9 to TRBJ2-1; the match to TRBD2 covers 14 bases. The CDR3 spans 18 residues. V shed 5 bases and J 9 bases; nucleotides not matched to a gene: 15. Germline V gene data show CDR1 as SEHNR and CDR2 as FQNEAQ (reference sequence).

The chain employs TRBV13 and TRBJ2-1; 9 nucleotides match TRBD2. Looked up from germline, CDR1 is PRHDT and CDR2 is FYEKMQ (reference sequence). This CDR3 region has 14 residues. V dropped 7 bases and J dropped 10; count of bases not matched to a gene: 11. The CDR3 nucleotides are TGTGCCAGCACCATGACTAGCGGTACAGAGGAGCAGTTCTTC. This sequence encodes CASTMTSGTEEQFF.

Only one count was recorded for this clone. The chain is built from TRBV4-1 and TRBJ2-7; TRBD2 matches at 7 bases. V was pared by 4 bases and J by 2 bases, with 8 bases of the junction left unmatched. CDR1 is MGHRA, CDR2 YSYEKL, per germline. This CDR3 has 15 amino acids. In DNA, the CDR3 is TGCGCCAGCAGCCCTAGGGAGGGTTCGGCCTACGAGCAGTACTTC. Protein: CASSPREGSAYEQYF.

The J gene is TRBJ2-5, the V gene TRBV7-9; tentatively, D is TRBD1 (5 bases). Trimming left V 5 bases short and J 4 bases short, with 17 bases between. CDR3 size: 15 residues. The germline CDR1 and CDR2 sequences are SEHNR and FQNEAQ (reference sequence). In nucleotides, the CDR3 is TGTGCCAGCAGCACCCACGGAGTAAGGGGAGAGACCCAGTACTTC. Translated: CASSTHGVRGETQYF.

Here the CDR3 reads CASTLSQGRTQPQHF. In DNA form, the CDR3 reads TGTGCCAGCACCTTGTCGCAGGGCAGGACCCAGCCCCAGCATTTT. The chain is built from TRBV28 and TRBJ1-5; tentatively, D is TRBD1 (5 bases). The CDR3 has 15 amino acids. Trimming removed 7 bases at V and 7 bases at J, with 20 bases between. Germline assignment: CDR1 MDHEN and CDR2 SYDVKM.

The V and J genes are TRBV7-2 and TRBJ1-2, with no clear D. Germline V CDR1 and CDR2: SGHTA, FQGNSA. The V end was cut by 10 bases, the J end by 4 bases, with 19 bases between. This CDR3 spans 14 amino acids. The CDR3 here is CANAPSSRLYGYTF. CDR3 DNA: TGTGCCAACGCCCCGTCGAGCAGGCTCTATGGCTACACCTTC.

This chain links TRBV7-2 with TRBJ2-5; TRBD2 matches 8 bases. The CDR3 totals 15 residues. Germline-derived CDR1 and CDR2 are SGHTA and FQGNSA. J was trimmed by 5 bases and V by 5 bases; bases with no gene match: 10. The CDR3 DNA is TGTGCCAGCAGCCCTACCGGGACTAGAGCCGAGACCCAGTACTTC. It specifies CASSPTGTRAETQYF. The variable domain in full, with the rest retrieved from reference TRBV7-2 and TRBJ2-5, is GAGVSQSPSNKVTEKGKDVELRCDPISGHTALYWYRQSLGQGLEFLIYFQGNSAPDKSGLPSDRFSAERTGGSVSTLTIQRTQQEDSAVYLCASSPTGTRAETQYFGPGTRLLVL.

This chain joins TRBV24-1 and TRBJ1-2, with TRBD1 matching 7 bases. This CDR3 has 13 amino acids. The V segment lost 4 bases and the J segment 6 bases; nucleotides outside the gene matches: 4. Looked up from germline, CDR1 is KGHDR and CDR2 is SFDVKD. The chain's CDR3 is CATSDSGQHGYTF. The DNA of the CDR3 is TGTGCCACCAGTGACTCGGGACAGCATGGCTACACCTTC.

The chain has TRBV27 and TRBJ2-7; TRBD2 is a possible D gene (5 bases). The CDR3 covers 17 residues. Germline V gives CDR1 MNHEY, CDR2 SMNVEV (reference sequence). The V end was cut by 4 bases, the J end by 2 bases, with 21 bases between. The DNA of the CDR3 is TGTGCCAGCAGTTCCGACCAAAAGGAGGTCTGTGCCTACGAGCAGTACTTC. Amino acids: CASSSDQKEVCAYEQYF.

This clone appeared a single time. V is TRBV7-2 and J is TRBJ2-1; possibly TRBD2 for D (7 bases). Germline-derived CDR1 and CDR2 are SGHTA and FQGNSA. Trimming removed 1 base from V and 6 bases from J, with 13 bases in between. The CDR3 consists of 15 residues. The CDR3 is CASSLEQGGVNEQFF. CDR3 nucleotides: TGTGCCAGCAGCTTAGAACAGGGAGGGGTCAATGAGCAGTTCTTC.

The chain combines TRBV7-9 with TRBJ1-2; D may be TRBD1 (6 bases). The germline V gene has CDR1 SEHNR and CDR2 FQNEAQ (reference sequence). The CDR3 has 14 amino acids. V was cut by 5 bases and J by 4 bases, with 14 bases left in between. CDR3 residues: CASSTDRSAYGYTF. The DNA of the CDR3 is TGTGCCAGCAGCACAGACAGGTCTGCCTATGGCTACACCTTC. Full variable domain (outside the CDR3, taken from reference TRBV7-9 and TRBJ1-2): DTGVSQNPRHKITKRGQNVTFRCDPISEHNRLYWYRQTLGQGPEFLTYFQNEAQLEKSRLLSDRFSAERPKGSFSTLEIQRTEQGDSAMYLCASSTDRSAYGYTFGSGTRLTVV.